Following are 5 T cell receptor beta chains from one sample sequenced in a study of blood T cell repertoires in COVID-19. This table comes from immunoSEQ multiplex PCR, and its TCRdb copy is limited to in-frame clones, with some not included. This sample has hundreds of thousands of clones; roughly 86% occur once, and the top ten carry roughly a tenth. Sequencing used PBMCs or T cells enriched from blood (not recorded which). The receptors were gathered from a woman aged 30 to 39 who had recovered from COVID-19.

Comment on this clone: One end of the junction varies from germline; a read error may be responsible. This chain connects TRBV27 to TRBJ1-1; weak D call: TRBD1 (5 bases). The CDR3 has 13 residues. The germline V gene has CDR1 MNHEY and CDR2 SMNVEV (reference sequence). CDR3 region: CASSVSRGDEAFF. CDR3 in DNA: TGTGCCAGCAGTGTATCGCGGGGGGACGAAGCTTTCTTT.

The chain is built from TRBV7-9 and TRBJ1-1; the match to TRBD1 covers 9 bases. V dropped 3 bases and J dropped 1; count of bases not matched to a gene: 3. Germline V gene sequence: CDR1 SEHNR, CDR2 FQNEAQ (reference sequence). The CDR3 covers 15 residues. CDR3 sequence reads: CASSFVTGGNTEAFF. The CDR3, as DNA: TGTGCCAGCAGCTTTGTGACAGGGGGGAACACTGAAGCTTTCTTT.

The chain recombines TRBV10-3 with TRBJ1-5, with D maybe TRBD1 (5 bases). Looked up from germline, CDR1 is ENHRY and CDR2 is SYGVKD. V lost 6 bases and J 0 bases, leaving 9 bases between the germline ends. This CDR3 contains 14 residues. CDR3 in DNA: TGTGCCATCAGGGACACTGATAGCAATCAGCCCCAGCATTTT. It yields the protein CAIRDTDSNQPQHF.

The V call is TRBV13, the J call TRBJ1-6, with TRBD1 matching 11 bases. Germline V CDR1 and CDR2: PRHDT, FYEKMQ (reference sequence). This CDR3 is 15 amino acids long. V lost 5 bases to trimming and J lost 7 bases; unmatched junction nucleotides: 4. CDR3 sequence (DNA): TGTGCCAGCAGCCGTTGGACAGGGGGCAATTCACCCCTCCACTTT. It specifies CASSRWTGGNSPLHF.

The genes are TRBV7-3 and TRBJ2-1, with a weak D call TRBD2 (5 bases). Germline-derived CDR1 and CDR2 are SGHTA and FQGTGA. This CDR3 comprises 14 residues. Trimming took off 2 bases at V and 5 bases at J, with 10 bases between the two ends. CDR3 amino acids: CASSLYGEHNEQFF. The DNA for the CDR3 is TGTGCCAGCAGCTTATACGGGGAACACAATGAGCAGTTCTTC.